The 5 T cell receptor beta chains presented below share a single source sample, sequenced in a study of tumor-infiltrating lymphocytes in primary liver carcinoma. For blood RNA, unsorted whole blood served as the source, and germline DNA was extracted too. Researchers generated TCR beta cDNA from around 0.55 ug of total RNA, relying on a constant-region primer. Slightly modified ARM-PCR served as the procedure for the TCR beta libraries. These libraries came from three rounds of nested multiplex PCR. In the first two PCR rounds, TRBV1-TRBV30 forward primers were paired with a C-beta reverse primer, and each round lasted roughly 10 cycles. TCRdb redid the calling of the multiplex PCR reads with MiXCR, one entry per CDR3 protein. In the table there are hundreds of thousands of distinct CDR3 sequences, nearly 60% of which are singletons. Source material: peripheral blood. The source of these receptors is a woman aged 25 to 39 with primary liver carcinoma and hepatitis B virus infection.

To note about this clonotype: A single base separates this from a much larger clone, so it may be a read error. The chain has TRBV29-1 and TRBJ1-1; no clear D gene. The CDR3 is made up of 12 amino acids. Looked up from germline, CDR1 is SQVTM and CDR2 is ANQGSEA. The ends were cut back, 4 bases at V and 3 bases at J, with 9 bases in the middle. CDR3 amino acids: CSVGHSDTEAFF. The CDR3 nucleotides are TGCAGCGTTGGACACTCGGACACTGAAGCTTTCTTT.

For this clonotype: At one boundary the junction diverges from the germline segment, which might be a read error. The chain links TRBV6-2 or TRBV6-3 to TRBJ2-6, with 8 bases fitting TRBD2. CDR1 and CDR2 from the germline V gene are MNHEY and SVGEGT. The CDR3 loop spans 17 amino acids. The CDR3 spells CVSSYSSGGSGANVLTF. The CDR3 nucleotides read TGTGTCAGCAGTTACTCGAGCGGGGGATCTGGGGCCAACGTTCTGACTTTC.

As regards this clonotype: The junction shows a germline mismatch at one end, possibly a read error. V and J are TRBV5-6 and TRBJ2-2; a weak D match, TRBD2 (6 bases). Germline V gene sequence: CDR1 SGHDT, CDR2 YYEEEE. The length of the CDR3 is 16 residues. CDR3 protein: CASSLYGGFGTRELFF. CDR3 nucleotides: TGTGCCAGTAGCCTATATGGGGGGTTCGGCACCCGGGAGCTGTTTTTT.

For this clonotype: Likely a read error: the CDR3 ends without its conserved phenylalanine or tryptophan. The chain uses TRBV11-1 and TRBJ2-7; 8 bases are a match to TRBD2. CDR1 and CDR2 from the germline V gene are SGHAT and FQDESV (reference sequence). There are 15 residues in the CDR3. The CDR3 DNA reads as TGTGCCAGCAACTTAAACAGCGGGAGTGTATACAAGCAGTACTTA. This gives the protein CASNLNSGSVYKQYL.

With respect to this clonotype: It may be a read error: a sequence one base away is much more abundant. V gene TRBV6-5 combines with J gene TRBJ1-1, with a weak D call TRBD1 (6 bases). CDR3 length equals 12 residues. Per the germline V gene, CDR1 is MNHEY and CDR2 is SVGAGI. In DNA, the CDR3 is TGTGCCAGCAAGGGACACAACATTGAAGCTTTCTTT. As protein: CASKGHNIEAFF.